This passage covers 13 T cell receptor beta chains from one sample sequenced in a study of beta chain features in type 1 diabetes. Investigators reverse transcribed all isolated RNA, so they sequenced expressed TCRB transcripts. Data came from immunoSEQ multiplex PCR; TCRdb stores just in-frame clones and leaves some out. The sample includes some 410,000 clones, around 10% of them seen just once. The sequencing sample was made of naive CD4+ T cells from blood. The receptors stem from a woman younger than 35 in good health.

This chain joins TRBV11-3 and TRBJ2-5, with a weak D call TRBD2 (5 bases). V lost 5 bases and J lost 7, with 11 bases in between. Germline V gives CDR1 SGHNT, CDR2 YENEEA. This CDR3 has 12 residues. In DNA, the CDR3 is TGTGCCAGCAGCGATCGAAGCGGGACCCAGTACTTC. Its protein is CASSDRSGTQYF. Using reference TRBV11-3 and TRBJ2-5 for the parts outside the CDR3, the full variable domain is EAGVVQSPRYKIIEKKQPVAFWCNPISGHNTLYWYLQNLGQGPELLIRYENEEAVDDSQLPKDRFSAERLKGVDSTLKIQPAELGDSAVYLCASSDRSGTQYFGPGTRLLVL.

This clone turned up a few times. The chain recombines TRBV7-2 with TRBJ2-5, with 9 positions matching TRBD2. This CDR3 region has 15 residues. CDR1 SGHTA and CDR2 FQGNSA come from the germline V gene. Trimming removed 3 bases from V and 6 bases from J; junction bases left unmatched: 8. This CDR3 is CASSFGGGRAQTQYF. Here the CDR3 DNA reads TGTGCCAGCAGCTTCGGCGGCGGGAGGGCTCAGACCCAGTACTTC.

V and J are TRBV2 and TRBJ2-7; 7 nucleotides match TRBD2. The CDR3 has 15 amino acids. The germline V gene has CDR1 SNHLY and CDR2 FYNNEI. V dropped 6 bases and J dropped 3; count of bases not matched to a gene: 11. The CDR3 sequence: CASRDMTSKLYEQYF. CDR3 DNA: TGTGCCAGCAGAGACATGACTAGCAAGCTCTACGAGCAGTACTTC.

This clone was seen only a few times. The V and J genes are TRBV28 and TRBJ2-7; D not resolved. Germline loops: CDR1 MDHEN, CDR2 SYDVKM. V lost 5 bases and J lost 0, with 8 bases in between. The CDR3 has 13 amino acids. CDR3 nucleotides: TGTGCCAGCAGTACAAGGAGCTCCTACGAGCAGTACGTC. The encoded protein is CASSTRSSYEQYV.

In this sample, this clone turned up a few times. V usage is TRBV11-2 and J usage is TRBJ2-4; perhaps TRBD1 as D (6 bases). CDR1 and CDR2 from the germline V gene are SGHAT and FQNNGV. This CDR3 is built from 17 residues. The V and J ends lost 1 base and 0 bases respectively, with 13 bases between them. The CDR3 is CASSLAYRALAKNIQYF. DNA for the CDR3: TGTGCCAGCAGCTTAGCCTACAGGGCCCTAGCCAAAAACATTCAGTACTTC.

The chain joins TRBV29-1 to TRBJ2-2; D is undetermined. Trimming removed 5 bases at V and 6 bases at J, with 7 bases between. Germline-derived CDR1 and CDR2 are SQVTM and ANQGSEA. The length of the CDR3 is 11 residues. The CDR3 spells CSVRSAGELFF. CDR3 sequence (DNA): TGCAGCGTTAGGAGCGCCGGGGAGCTGTTTTTT.

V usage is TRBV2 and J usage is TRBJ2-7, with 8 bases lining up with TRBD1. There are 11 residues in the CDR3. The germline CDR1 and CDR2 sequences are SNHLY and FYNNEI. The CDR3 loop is CASTGGYEQYV. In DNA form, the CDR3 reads TGTGCTTCTACAGGGGGGTACGAGCAGTACGTC.

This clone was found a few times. The CDR3 is CAWGVSGSRYTF. The CDR3 region has the DNA TGTGCCTGGGGCGTAAGTGGCAGTCGCTACACCTTC. V and J are TRBV30 and TRBJ1-2, with D hard to call. CDR1 is GTSNPN, CDR2 SVGIG, per germline (reference sequence). The CDR3 is made up of 12 amino acids. V lost 5 bases to trimming and J lost 9 bases, with 16 bases between them.

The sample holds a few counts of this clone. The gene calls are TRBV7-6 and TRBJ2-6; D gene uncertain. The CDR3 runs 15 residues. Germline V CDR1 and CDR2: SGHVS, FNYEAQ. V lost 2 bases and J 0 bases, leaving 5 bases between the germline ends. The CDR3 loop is CASSLQSSGANVLTF. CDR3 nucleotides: TGTGCCAGCAGCTTACAGAGCTCTGGGGCCAACGTCCTGACTTTC. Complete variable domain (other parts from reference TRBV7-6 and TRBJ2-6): GAGVSQSPRYKVTKRGQDVALRCDPISGHVSLYWYRQALGQGPEFLTYFNYEAQQDKSGLPNDRFSAERPEGSISTLTIQRTEQRDSAMYRCASSLQSSGANVLTFGAGSRLTVL.

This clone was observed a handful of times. The CDR3: CASRHETEAFF. The CDR3 nucleotides read TGCGCCAGCAGGCACGAGACTGAAGCTTTCTTT. V gene TRBV4-3 combines with J gene TRBJ1-1; D remains ambiguous. The length of the CDR3 is 11 residues. Per the germline V gene, CDR1 is LGHNA and CDR2 is YSLEER. V lost 6 bases to trimming and J lost 5 bases, with 7 bases between them.

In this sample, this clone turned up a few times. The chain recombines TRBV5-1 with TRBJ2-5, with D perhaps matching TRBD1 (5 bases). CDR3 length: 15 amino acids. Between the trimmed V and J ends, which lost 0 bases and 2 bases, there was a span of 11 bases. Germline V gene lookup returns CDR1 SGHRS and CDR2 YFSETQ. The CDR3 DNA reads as TGCGCCAGCAGCTTGGGGACGGACATACAAGAGACCCAGTACTTC. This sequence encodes CASSLGTDIQETQYF.

This chain's CDR3 is CASSRGQPPSYEQYF. The DNA of the CDR3 is TGTGCCAGTAGTCGGGGACAACCACCCTCCTACGAGCAGTACTTC. This sequence joins TRBV19 and TRBJ2-7; D might be TRBD1 (6 bases). This CDR3 comprises 15 residues. Trimming removed 5 bases from V and 0 bases from J, with 14 bases in between. Germline assignment: CDR1 LNHDA and CDR2 SQIVND (reference sequence).

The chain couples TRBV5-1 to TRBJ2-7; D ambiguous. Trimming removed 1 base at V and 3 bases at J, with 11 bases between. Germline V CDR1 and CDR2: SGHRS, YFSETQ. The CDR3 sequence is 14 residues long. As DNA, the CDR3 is TGCGCCAGCAGCTTGAATCTCAACGTCTACGAGCAGTACTTC. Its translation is CASSLNLNVYEQYF.